This entry describes one TCR beta chain. Its antigen is not identified. The data stem from a study of siplizumab effects on memory and regulatory T cells. Findings and limits, study-wide: In controls, about a quarter of mappable alloreactive CD4+ clones were Treg-derived on average, versus about 75% with siplizumab. Naive T cells seemed more diverse than memory cells; they also seemed major alloresponse contributors.

The method was immunoSEQ multiplex PCR; TCRdb's version includes in-frame clones alone and lacks a portion of them. In the table there are approximately 94,000 clones, roughly 93% of which are singletons. The V segment lost 3 bases and the J segment 8 bases; nucleotides outside the gene matches: 4. The CDR3 has 14 amino acids. CDR1 is MNHEY and CDR2 is SMNVEV in the germline V gene (reference sequence). V gene TRBV27 combines with J gene TRBJ1-4; 9 bases line up with TRBD1. Sequencing was performed on CD8+ T cells sorted from blood. This TCR was recovered from a human donor in good health. The DNA of the CDR3 is TGTGCCAGCAGTTTGACAGGGGGTGGCGAAAAACTGTTTTTT. Its translation: CASSLTGGGEKLFF.